This is a list of T cell receptor beta chains from one sample in a study of CXCR3-negative and CXCR3-positive naive CD8 T cells. From the 5' RACE reads, TCRdb lists one entry per CDR3 protein and no DNA. Reported are approximately 83,000 distinct CDR3 sequences; the ten largest clones contain roughly 1.5%. Sequencing was done on a sample of naive CXCR3- CD8+ T cells from blood. These receptors originate from a human donor in good health. Some clones in this sample may be carry-over from other donors' samples. Both conserved end residues are part of each CDR3.

v_gene,j_gene,CDR3aa
TRBV7-9,TRBJ2-1,CASSPPGQGLNEQFF
TRBV10-3,TRBJ2-2,CAISEGLNTGELFF
TRBV29-1,TRBJ2-7,CSVVRSSGTYEQYF
TRBV7-9,TRBJ2-1,CASSPDSVPYNEQFF
TRBV28,TRBJ2-3,CASAGQKNTDTQYF
TRBV29-1,TRBJ2-7,CSVESRTGDPYEQYF
TRBV18,TRBJ1-4,CASSRGLRDSHEKLFF
TRBV12-3/TRBV12-4,TRBJ2-3,CASSNGTVARTDTQYF
TRBV6-5,TRBJ2-5,CASSYSGGVETQYF
TRBV12-3/TRBV12-4,TRBJ2-7,CASSPGTIEQYF
TRBV7-9,TRBJ2-1,CASSATSGRAYNEQFF
TRBV4-3,TRBJ2-1,CASSQERESSYNEQFF
TRBV4-3,TRBJ2-7,CASSQDVRGPYEQYF
TRBV27,TRBJ2-7,CASQVAVGSYEQYF
TRBV4-1,TRBJ2-7,CASSQEMVRGLLEQYF
TRBV28,TRBJ2-7,CASSFADTYEQYF
TRBV12-3/TRBV12-4,TRBJ2-7,CASRRAGACEEQYF
TRBV13,TRBJ2-5,CASSQGRGKETQYF
TRBV28,TRBJ1-2,CASSLRLSGTGVYGYTF
TRBV10-3,TRBJ2-7,CAIIADRTSYEQYF
TRBV7-9,TRBJ2-6,CASSLVSSSGANVLTF
TRBV7-9,TRBJ2-1,CASSLGVAGGGAYNEQFF
TRBV12-5,TRBJ2-2,CASGLSTGPGELFF
TRBV18,TRBJ2-3,CASSPPRGASTDTQYF
TRBV11-3,TRBJ2-3,CASSLDAGLDTQYF
TRBV14,TRBJ2-2,CASSQGTVNTGELFF
TRBV5-1,TRBJ2-1,CASSLSPPGTRGINEQFF
TRBV9,TRBJ2-3,CASSASSRRSTDTQYF
TRBV29-1,TRBJ1-1,CSVEQGFTEAFF
TRBV29-1,TRBJ1-1,CSVDFREATEAFF
TRBV21-1,TRBJ2-7,CASSKPGHASSYEQYF
TRBV12-3/TRBV12-4,TRBJ1-5,CASSFFGARGNQPQHF
TRBV9,TRBJ1-4,CASSGQDTLGEKLFF
TRBV27,TRBJ2-7,CASSLLSRKEQYF
TRBV19,TRBJ1-2,CASSIQGQLLDGYTF
TRBV10-3,TRBJ2-5,CAISETPEETQYF
TRBV29-1,TRBJ1-1,CSVEGGSNTEAFF
TRBV20-1,TRBJ1-1,CSARDRGRTMNTEAFF
TRBV4-3,TRBJ2-7,CASSQARDRAYEQYF
TRBV29-1,TRBJ2-2,CSVEVQGTLTNTGELFF
TRBV28,TRBJ2-1,CASRGRQNSGDNEQFF
TRBV7-2,TRBJ1-1,CASSLTPRNTEAFF
TRBV7-2,TRBJ2-7,CASSPILGSYEQYF
TRBV28,TRBJ2-7,CASSLVQGQGAYEQYF
TRBV28,TRBJ1-1,CASRSPVTGGVIGYTEAFF
TRBV28,TRBJ2-7,CASSWRYEQYF
TRBV20-1,TRBJ2-7,CSAIELAGAEYEQYF
TRBV5-6,TRBJ2-7,CASSGQGVGYEQYF
TRBV5-1,TRBJ2-1,CASSYPTVPSEQFF
TRBV29-1,TRBJ2-7,CSVEGGQGNTYEQYF
TRBV27,TRBJ2-7,CASSPMNPYEQYF
TRBV21-1,TRBJ2-7,CASSKITDRCEQYF
TRBV6-2/TRBV6-3,TRBJ2-2,CASSYGQDNTGELFF
TRBV28,TRBJ2-3,CASSSIGTRLAGARTDTQYF